The clone carrying this T cell receptor (beta chain) came up many times. Its target is not known. The data derive from a study of identical twins. Study results and caveats: Compared with unrelated sharing, twin-shared out-of-frame alpha sequences had more low-probability sequences.

MiXCR, applied by TCRdb to the 5' RACE reads, yields one record per CDR3 protein. The repertoire holds 250,000 or so distinct CDR3 sequences, with 5.5% to 7% as singletons. CDR1 and CDR2 (germline): SQVTM, ANQGSEA. The CDR3 extends over 15 amino acids. Trimming stripped 4 bases from V and 0 bases from J, with 15 bases between. The same sample was also studied in work on yellow fever vaccine responses in identical twins.

The clonotype originates from a woman between 18 and 29 years old in good health. This rearrangement joins TRBV29-1 to TRBJ1-1; D possibly corresponds to TRBD1 (6 bases). The sequenced sample was memory (CD45RO+) T cells sorted from blood. The CDR3 protein is CSVGWGARMNTEAFF. The CDR3 DNA reads as TGCAGCGTTGGGTGGGGGGCTCGGATGAACACTGAAGCTTTCTTT. Full variable domain (remainder filled in from reference TRBV29-1 and TRBJ1-1): SAVISQKPSRDICQRGTSLTIQCQVDSQVTMMFWYRQQPGQSLTLIATANQGSEATYESGFVIDKFPISRPNLTFSTLTVSNMSPEDSSIYLCSVGWGARMNTEAFFGQGTRLTVV.